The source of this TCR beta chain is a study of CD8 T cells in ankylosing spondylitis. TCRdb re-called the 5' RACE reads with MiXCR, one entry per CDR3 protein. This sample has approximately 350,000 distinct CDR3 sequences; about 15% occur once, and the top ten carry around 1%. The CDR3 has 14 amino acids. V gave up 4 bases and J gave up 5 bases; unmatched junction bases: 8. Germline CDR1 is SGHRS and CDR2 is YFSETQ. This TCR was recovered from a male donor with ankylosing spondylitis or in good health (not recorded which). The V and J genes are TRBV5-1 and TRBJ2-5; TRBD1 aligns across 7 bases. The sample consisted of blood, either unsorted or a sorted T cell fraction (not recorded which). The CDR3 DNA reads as TGCGCCAGCAGCCCTACAGGGGAACGCGAGACCCAGTACTTC. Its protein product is CASSPTGERETQYF.